The present TCR beta chain was sequenced within a study of blood T cell repertoires in COVID-19. Trimming took off 5 bases at V and 2 bases at J, with 12 bases between the two ends. The germline CDR1 and CDR2 sequences are SEHNR and FQNEAQ (reference sequence). The CDR3 covers 14 residues. Using immunoSEQ multiplex PCR, the repertoire was profiled, and TCRdb retains in-frame clones only, with some absent. This sample has nearly 350,000 clones; around nine tenths occur once, and the top ten carry just under 7.5%. Sequenced input: peripheral blood. The chain carries TRBV7-9 and TRBJ2-5, with TRBD1 as a possible D gene (6 bases). The clonotype originates from a woman between 65 and 79 years old with COVID-19, enrolled during active disease. In nucleotides, the CDR3 is TGTGCCAGCAGCCCAGAACAGGGTCAAGAGACCCAGTACTTC. As protein: CASSPEQGQETQYF.